Listed here are 18 T cell receptor beta chains from one sample, sequenced in a study of T cell clonality in common variable immunodeficiency. Generated by immunoSEQ multiplex PCR, the TCRdb table keeps only in-frame clones and is missing some. Listed here are approximately 34,000 clones without any singletons, the top ten holding 0.95%. The sequenced sample consisted of peripheral blood mononuclear cells. Receptors were obtained from a person between 18 and 70 years old in good health.

This clone showed up many times. The read terminates 3 residues ahead of where the CDR3 ends, so the germline J gene completes it. V gene TRBV15 combines with J gene TRBJ2-1; 8 bases agree with TRBD2. The CDR3 spans 13 residues. V lost 8 bases, J lost 1 base, and 1 base stayed unmatched. Germline CDR1 LNHNV, CDR2 YYDKDF (reference sequence). The CDR3 loop is CATGTSSYNEQFF. The sequenced part of the CDR3 DNA is TGTGCCACCGGGACTAGTTCCTACAATGAG.

This clone was seen many times. The DNA ends 3 residues before the CDR3 does, and the rest of the CDR3 is filled in from the germline J gene. The chain recombines TRBV20-1 with TRBJ2-1; possibly TRBD2 for D (5 bases). The CDR3 covers 14 residues. The germline gives CDR1 DFQATT, CDR2 SNEGSKA (reference sequence). CDR3 bases read: TGCGGGATAGCGCGTGAGGTGTCCTACAATGAG. As protein: CGIAREVSYNE. The entire CDR3 protein reads CGIAREVSYNEQFF.

This clone showed up many times. With the read ending 3 residues before the CDR3 end, the germline J gene is used to fill in that end. This specimen includes other DNA sequences encoding the same CDR3. V and J are TRBV12-5 and TRBJ1-5, with 8 bases that match TRBD1. V gave up 1 base and J gave up 3 bases; unmatched junction bases: 8. This CDR3 comprises 17 residues. Germline CDR1 reads LGHNT; CDR2 reads FRNRAP. The covered CDR3 bases are TGTGCTAGTGGTTTGGGAATGGACAGGGCGATCAATCAGCCC. Amino acid sequence: CASGLGMDRAINQP. The complete CDR3 protein is CASGLGMDRAINQPQHF.

This clone occurred many times. The CDR3 goes on 3 residues after the read ends, and that part is filled in from the germline J gene. This chain uses TRBV7-6 with TRBJ2-7; perhaps D is TRBD1 or TRBD2 (7 bases each). The germline V and J ends were trimmed by 5 bases and 4 bases, with 15 bases remaining between them. This CDR3 has 14 residues. CDR1 SGHVS and CDR2 FNYEAQ come from the germline V gene. The sequenced part of the CDR3 DNA is TGTGCCAGCAGCCCCGCAGGGGGAGGGTACGAG. It specifies CASSPAGGGYE. The whole CDR3 sequence reads CASSPAGGGYEQYF.

This clone was picked up many times. The junction shows a germline mismatch at one end, possibly a read error. Sequencing ends 3 residues short of the CDR3 end; the germline J gene provides the rest. This chain connects TRBV7-9 to TRBJ1-2; D unclear. This CDR3 comprises 15 residues. Germline V lookup: CDR1 SEHNR, CDR2 FQNEAQ (reference sequence). The part of the CDR3 DNA that was read is TGTGCCGGCAGTACAAGGGCAAGGTCTAACTATGGC. Its protein product is CAGSTRARSNYG. The whole CDR3 protein is CAGSTRARSNYGYTF.

This clone was detected many times. Coverage ceases 3 residues before the CDR3 finishes, and the germline J gene fills in the end. V gene TRBV19 combines with J gene TRBJ2-7, with TRBD2 matching 10 bases. The CDR3 is made up of 15 amino acids. V lost 5 bases to trimming and J lost 5 bases; unmatched junction nucleotides: 9. CDR1 LNHDA and CDR2 SQIVND come from the germline V gene (reference sequence). CDR3 sequence: CASSRLAGATNEQYF. The CDR3 bases that were read are TGTGCCAGTAGTCGTCTAGCGGGAGCTACCAACGAG. The full variable domain, with the rest looked up from reference TRBV19 and TRBJ2-7, is DGGITQSPKYLFRKEGQNVTLSCEQNLNHDAMYWYRQDPGQGLRLIYYSQIVNDFQKGDIAEGYSVSREKKESFPLTVTSAQKNPTAFYLCASSRLAGATNEQYFGPGTRLTVT.

This clone was recorded many times. The read ends 3 residues early relative to the CDR3; the germline J gene fills the gap. The V call is TRBV30, the J call TRBJ1-5; D is possibly TRBD1 (5 bases). CDR3 length equals 13 residues. Between the trimmed V and J ends, which lost 0 bases and 7 bases, there was a span of 10 bases. Germline V CDR1 and CDR2: GTSNPN, SVGIG (reference sequence). The CDR3 spells CAWSVEGNQPQHF. The DNA read from the CDR3 is TGTGCCTGGAGTGTAGAGGGGAACCAGCCC.

By proportion, this clone is medium-sized. The read gets to within 3 residues of the CDR3 end, and the germline J gene fills in the rest. The V and J genes are TRBV3-1 (or the pseudogene TRBV3-2) and TRBJ1-2; 8 bases align to TRBD1. CDR1 LGHDT and CDR2 YNNKEL come from the germline V gene (reference sequence). This CDR3 comprises 16 residues. Germline trimming cut 5 bases from V and 1 base from J; bases unmatched to any gene: 9. Incomplete CDR3 DNA: TGTGCCAGCAGCGCTTACAGGGGGAAACTTAACTATGGC. The encoded protein is CASSAYRGKLNYG. The whole CDR3 sequence reads CASSAYRGKLNYGYTF.

This clone was seen many times. Sequencing ends 3 residues short of the CDR3 end; the germline J gene provides the rest. The J gene is TRBJ1-6, the V gene TRBV20-1; D remains ambiguous. Germline V gene sequence: CDR1 DFQATT, CDR2 SNEGSKA (reference sequence). This CDR3 has 15 amino acids. Deletions cut 4 bases from V and 0 bases from J, with 10 bases between. Partial CDR3 DNA: TGCAGTGCTATCCGACTGAGCTCCTATAATTCACCC. Protein sequence: CSAIRLSSYNSP. The complete CDR3 protein is CSAIRLSSYNSPLHF.

This clone was seen more than once but under ten times. From the germline J gene comes the end of the CDR3, since the read stops 3 residues before it. The V call is TRBV2, the J call TRBJ1-1, with D uncertain. V was pared by 5 bases and J by 3 bases, with 10 bases between. The CDR3 runs to 13 residues. From germline, CDR1 is SNHLY and CDR2 FYNNEI. CDR3 residues: CASSPLGDTEAFF. The DNA read from the CDR3 is TGTGCCAGCAGTCCCCTCGGGGACACTGAA.

To note about this clone: The sequence runs out 3 residues before the end of the CDR3; the remainder is reconstructed from the germline J gene. Other DNA sequences in this sample translate to the same CDR3. The V gene is TRBV18, the J gene TRBJ2-3, with 8 nucleotides matching TRBD2. Germline CDR1 KGHSH, CDR2 LQKENI. After removal of 4 bases from V and 6 bases from J, the junction contained 12 bases not matched to a gene. The CDR3 extends over 16 amino acids. The sequenced part of the CDR3 DNA is TGTGCCAGCTCACTCTCGACGGGGGGGGCCGCCGATACG. Amino acid sequence: CASSLSTGGAADT. From start to end, the CDR3 is CASSLSTGGAADTQYF.

Ten or more counts support this clone. The read stops 3 residues short of the end of the CDR3; the missing end is completed from the germline J gene. V is TRBV7-9 and J is TRBJ2-7; 7 positions agree with TRBD1. The CDR3 spans 13 residues. In germline, CDR1 is SEHNR, CDR2 FQNEAQ (reference sequence). Unmatched junction bases numbered 3, after V lost 4 bases and J lost 3 bases. CDR3 DNA (partial): TGTGCCAGCAGCTGGGGACAGAGCTACGAG. It specifies CASSWGQSYE. The full CDR3 protein reads CASSWGQSYEQYF.

Here the CDR3 reads CASTWGQGSALNTEAFF. The covered CDR3 bases are TGTGCCAGTACTTGGGGCCAGGGGAGTGCCCTGAACACTGAA. The J gene is TRBJ1-1, the V gene TRBV19; D is possibly TRBD1 (6 bases). The missing CDR3 end, 3 residues past where the read stops, is filled in from the germline J gene. The ends were cut back, 7 bases at V and 0 bases at J, with 21 bases in the middle. This CDR3 comprises 17 residues. Germline loops: CDR1 LNHDA, CDR2 SQIVND (reference sequence).

This clone was detected many times. CDR3 DNA (partial): TGCAGCGTTGAATCCAGGGCCCGCAACGAG. It encodes CSVESRARNE. The CDR3 reads in full as CSVESRARNEQYF. V is TRBV29-1 and J is TRBJ2-7; D is possibly TRBD1 (5 bases). The read finishes 3 residues shy of the CDR3 end, and the germline J gene is used to complete it. Germline assignment: CDR1 SQVTM and CDR2 ANQGSEA. This CDR3 spans 13 amino acids. With 2 bases removed from V and 5 bases from J, the gap between germline ends came to 13 bases.

This clone was seen repeatedly, ten times or more. The read comes to an end 3 residues before the CDR3 does, leaving the germline J gene to fill in the end. The gene calls are TRBV7-9 and TRBJ1-1; 8 bases match TRBD1. The V and J ends lost 5 bases and 7 bases, in that order; junction bases with no gene match: 9. CDR1 and CDR2 (germline): SEHNR, FQNEAQ (reference sequence). The CDR3 has 14 amino acids. The sequenced part of the CDR3 DNA is TGTGCCAGCAGCACAACAGGGGGGAATAGTGAA. It specifies CASSTTGGNSE. The complete CDR3 reads CASSTTGGNSEAFF.

The sample holds many counts of this clone. The DNA ends 3 residues before the CDR3 does, and the rest of the CDR3 is filled in from the germline J gene. Distinct nucleotide sequences in the sample also encode this CDR3. The V and J genes are TRBV19 and TRBJ2-3; 15 nucleotides align to TRBD2. Germline CDR1 is LNHDA and CDR2 is SQIVND (reference sequence). The J segment lost 6 bases and the V segment lost 3 bases, leaving 10 bases of the junction unmatched. CDR3 size: 18 residues. CDR3 protein: CASSIGLAGGLRRDTQYF. The DNA read from the CDR3 is TGTGCCAGTAGTATCGGACTAGCGGGAGGGCTACGACGGGATACG.

This clone was seen ten or more times. The read terminates 3 residues ahead of where the CDR3 ends, so the germline J gene completes it. The chain combines TRBV7-9 with TRBJ2-5; D remains ambiguous. Per the germline V gene, CDR1 is SEHNR and CDR2 is FQNEAQ (reference sequence). V lost 7 bases, J lost 4 bases, and 13 bases lay in between. The CDR3 loop spans 13 amino acids. CDR3 DNA, as far as it was read: TGTGCCAGCAATAGCAAAGCCCGAGAGACC. Amino acids: CASNSKARET. The entire CDR3 protein reads CASNSKARETQYF.

At least ten counts were recorded for this clone. The CDR3 end lies 3 residues beyond the end of the read and is filled in from the germline J gene. The rearrangement links TRBV20-1 to TRBJ2-1, with TRBD2 as a possible D gene (6 bases). Germline CDR1 reads DFQATT; CDR2 reads SNEGSKA (reference sequence). The CDR3 is 15 amino acids. Trimming stripped 0 bases from V and 9 bases from J, with 18 bases between. The CDR3 spells CSARDRGVGFGEQFF. The DNA read from the CDR3 is TGCAGTGCTAGAGATCGCGGGGTGGGCTTTGGTGAG.